This record covers a single T cell receptor (beta chain). The target antigen is unknown. V gave up 7 bases and J gave up 2 bases, with 12 bases separating them. Germline values: CDR1 SGHRS, CDR2 YFSETQ. This CDR3 spans 14 amino acids. Data came from immunoSEQ multiplex PCR; TCRdb stores just in-frame clones and leaves some out. The sample records around 70,000 clones, around 85% being singletons. The data belong to a study of T cells in localized non-small cell lung cancer. Study-wide results and limits: Adjacent lung tissue had a median about 52 of the top 100 clones found in the tumor. Heterogeneity stays possible, as sequencing covered only one tumor region. Greater T cell density in blood accompanied longer overall survival.

The TCR sequence derives from an older female donor with stage I lung adenocarcinoma. This sequence joins TRBV5-1 and TRBJ1-4; tentative D call: TRBD1 (5 bases). The sample in question was peripheral blood, obtained before any cancer treatment. CDR3 nucleotide sequence: TGCGCCAGCCGCGCGGGGCGGACTAATGAAAAACTGTTTTTT. Translated, it gives CASRAGRTNEKLFF.